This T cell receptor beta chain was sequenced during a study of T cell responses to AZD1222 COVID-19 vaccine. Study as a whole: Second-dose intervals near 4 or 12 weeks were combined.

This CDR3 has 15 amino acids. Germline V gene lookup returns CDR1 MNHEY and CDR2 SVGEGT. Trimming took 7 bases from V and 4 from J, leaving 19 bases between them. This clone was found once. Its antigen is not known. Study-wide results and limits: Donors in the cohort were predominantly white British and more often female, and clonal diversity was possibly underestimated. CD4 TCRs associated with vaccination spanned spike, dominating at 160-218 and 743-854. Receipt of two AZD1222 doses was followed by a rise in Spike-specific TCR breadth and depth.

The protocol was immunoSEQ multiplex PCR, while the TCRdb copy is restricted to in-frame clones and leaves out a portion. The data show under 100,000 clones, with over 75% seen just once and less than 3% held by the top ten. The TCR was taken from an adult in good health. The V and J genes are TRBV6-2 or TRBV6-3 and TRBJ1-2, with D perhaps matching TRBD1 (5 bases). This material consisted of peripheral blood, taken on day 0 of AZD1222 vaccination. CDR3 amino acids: CASTPRGGDPYGYTF. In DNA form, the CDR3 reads TGTGCCAGCACCCCTCGGGGCGGGGACCCCTATGGCTACACCTTC.